This TCR beta chain was identified in a study of CD8+CD57+ T cells in acquired aplastic anemia. Profiling that covered TCR beta VDJ and CDR3 relied on genomic DNA as its template. Each CDR3 protein gets one entry after TCRdb re-called the reads with MiXCR. The top ten hold 1.8% of the sample, which has some 200,000 distinct CDR3 sequences, approximately 48% seen once. This CDR3 spans 13 amino acids. The V gene's germline CDR1 is SGHDT and CDR2 YYEEEE. V was shortened by 2 bases and J by 6 bases, with 9 bases between the two germline ends. This clonotype came up many times. It was patients with CD8+CD57+ cell expansion by flow cytometry who were chosen for sequencing.

What was sequenced was sorted CD4+, CD8+, or CD8+CD57+ T cells (not recorded which) from PBMCs. The sequence was collected from a human donor with aplastic anemia. This chain joins TRBV5-6 and TRBJ2-1; D may be TRBD1 or TRBD2 (5 bases each). DNA for the CDR3: TGTGCCAGCAGCTTTACTAGGGGCAATGAGCAGTTCTTC. Translating gives CASSFTRGNEQFF.